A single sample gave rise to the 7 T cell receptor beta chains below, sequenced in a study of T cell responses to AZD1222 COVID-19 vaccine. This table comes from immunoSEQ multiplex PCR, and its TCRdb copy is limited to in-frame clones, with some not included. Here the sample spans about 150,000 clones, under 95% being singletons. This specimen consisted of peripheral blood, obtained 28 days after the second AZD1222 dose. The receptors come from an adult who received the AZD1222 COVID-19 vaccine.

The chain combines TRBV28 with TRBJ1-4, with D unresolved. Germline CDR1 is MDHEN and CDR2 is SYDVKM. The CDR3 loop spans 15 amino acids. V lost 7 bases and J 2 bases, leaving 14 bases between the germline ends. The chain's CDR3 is CASKRSWGTNEKLFF. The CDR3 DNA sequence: TGTGCCAGCAAACGATCCTGGGGTACTAATGAAAAACTGTTTTTT. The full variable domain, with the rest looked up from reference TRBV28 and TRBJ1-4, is DVKVTQSSRYLVKRTGEKVFLECVQDMDHENMFWYRQDPGLGLRLIYFSYDVKMKEKGDIPEGYSVSREKKERFSLILESASTNQTSMYLCASKRSWGTNEKLFFGSGTQLSVL.

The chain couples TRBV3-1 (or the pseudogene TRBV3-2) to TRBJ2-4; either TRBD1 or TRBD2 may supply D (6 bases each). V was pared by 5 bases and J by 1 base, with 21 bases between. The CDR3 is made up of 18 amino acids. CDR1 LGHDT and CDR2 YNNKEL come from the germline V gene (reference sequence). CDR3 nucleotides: TGTGCCAGCAGCTCCGACTTCCGGAGGGGGGAGGCCAAAAACATTCAGTACTTC. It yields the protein CASSSDFRRGEAKNIQYF.

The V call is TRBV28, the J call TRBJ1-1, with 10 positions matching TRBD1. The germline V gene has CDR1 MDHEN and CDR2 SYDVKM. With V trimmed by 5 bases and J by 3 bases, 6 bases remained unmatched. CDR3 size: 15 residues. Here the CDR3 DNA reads TGTGCCAGCAGTACCCCCGGGACAGGGGACACTGAAGCTTTCTTT. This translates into CASSTPGTGDTEAFF.

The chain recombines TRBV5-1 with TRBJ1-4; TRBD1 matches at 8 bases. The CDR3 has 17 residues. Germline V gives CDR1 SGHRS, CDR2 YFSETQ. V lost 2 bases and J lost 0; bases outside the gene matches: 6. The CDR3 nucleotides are TGCGCCAGCAGCTTCTTTGGACAGGGTGCAACTAATGAAAAACTGTTTTTT. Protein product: CASSFFGQGATNEKLFF. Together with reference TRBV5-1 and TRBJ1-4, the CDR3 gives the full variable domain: KAGVTQTPRYLIKTRGQQVTLSCSPISGHRSVSWYQQTPGQGLQFLFEYFSETQRNKGNFPGRFSGRQFSNSRSEMNVSTLELGDSALYLCASSFFGQGATNEKLFFGSGTQLSVL.

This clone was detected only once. CDR3 residues: CASSVVSTYNEQFF. The CDR3 DNA reads TGTGCCAGCAGCGTAGTTAGCACCTACAATGAGCAGTTCTTC. This chain connects TRBV9 to TRBJ2-1, with D hard to call. Germline values: CDR1 SGDLS, CDR2 YYNGEE. V lost 0 bases to trimming and J lost 2 bases, with 6 bases between them. There are 14 residues in the CDR3.

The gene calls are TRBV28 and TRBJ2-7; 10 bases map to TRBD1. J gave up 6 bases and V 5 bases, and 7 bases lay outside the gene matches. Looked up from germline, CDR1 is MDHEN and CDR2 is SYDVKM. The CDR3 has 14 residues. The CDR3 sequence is CASSPGQGLVEQYF. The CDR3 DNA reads TGTGCCAGCAGTCCGGGACAGGGGTTAGTCGAGCAGTACTTC. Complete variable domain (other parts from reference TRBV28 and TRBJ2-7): DVKVTQSSRYLVKRTGEKVFLECVQDMDHENMFWYRQDPGLGLRLIYFSYDVKMKEKGDIPEGYSVSREKKERFSLILESASTNQTSMYLCASSPGQGLVEQYFGPGTRLTVT.

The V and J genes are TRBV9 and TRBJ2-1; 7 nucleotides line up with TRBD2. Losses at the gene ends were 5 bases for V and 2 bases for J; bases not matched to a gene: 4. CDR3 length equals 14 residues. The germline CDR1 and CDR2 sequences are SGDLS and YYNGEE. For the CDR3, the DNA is TGTGCCAGCAGGGCGGGGGACCCCTACAATGAGCAGTTCTTC. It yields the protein CASRAGDPYNEQFF.